Listed below are T cell receptor beta chains from one sample, sequenced in a study of post-analysis software for immune sequencing data. TCRdb recomputed calls from the PCR reads with MiXCR, one row per CDR3 protein. Among some 700,000 distinct CDR3 sequences, 59% were seen once, and the ten largest hold around 11%. Material for sequencing was blood. The origin of the receptors is a girl between 2 and 10 years old with multiple sclerosis. Each CDR3 is given with its conserved first and last residue. Each record gives: V gene, clone size, J gene, CDR3 protein. Size tells how often a clone was seen (once, few, many) or the class of an expanded clone, and some rows leave it out.

>TRBV12-3/TRBV12-4|NA|TRBJ1-4
CASSFGQRGFPGEKLFF
>TRBV5-1|NA|TRBJ2-1
CASSVARPGWINEQFF
>TRBV6-6|NA|TRBJ2-1
CASSLTSLAGGFETQFF
>TRBV20-1|NA|TRBJ1-5
CSAYFEGRNQPQHF
>TRBV20-1|NA|NA
CSASGTPRRRETQYF
>TRBV7-8|few|TRBJ2-7
CASSPSAGLATYEQYF
>TRBV5-1|NA|TRBJ1-1
CASSLTRARDEAFF
>TRBV5-1|NA|TRBJ2-3
CASSSAGTGNTDTQYF
>TRBV5-1|NA|TRBJ2-1
CASSYRDFNEQFF
>TRBV20-1|NA|TRBJ2-1
CSAPPAGASYNEQFF
>TRBV6-5|NA|TRBJ2-3
CASSYSTSSRVGWDPNTQYF
>TRBV6-2/TRBV6-3|NA|TRBJ2-1
CASSYWSTGYNEQFF
>TRBV6-5|NA|TRBJ2-1
CASSYSNQNSYNEQFF
>TRBV4-1|few|TRBJ2-1
CASSQESPGTLYNEQFF
>TRBV25-1|NA|TRBJ2-4
CASRARDKNIQYF
>TRBV19|NA|TRBJ2-7
CASRRRGSYEQYF
>TRBV20-1|NA|TRBJ2-7
CSARPTSGSNYEQYF
>TRBV29-1|once|TRBJ2-1
CSVEDGKNNEQFF
>TRBV6-4|NA|TRBJ2-7
CASGSGAGPSYEQYF
>TRBV5-1|NA|TRBJ2-1
CASSLGLAGEWEQFF
>TRBV12-3/TRBV12-4|NA|TRBJ2-6
CASSLITGTGANVLTF
>TRBV29-1|few|TRBJ1-1
CSAQSTEAFF
>TRBV20-1|NA|TRBJ2-1
CSASTSGGTLYNEQFF
>TRBV29-1|NA|TRBJ2-3
CSVQGGASTDTQYF
>TRBV29-1|few|TRBJ2-3
CSVRRGRADTQYF
>TRBV7-9|NA|TRBJ2-7
CASSPRTSGRLSYEQYF
>TRBV6-6|NA|TRBJ1-4
CASSRLPTGGEKLFF